Detailed here is one T cell receptor (beta chain). The table lists this clone with a few counts. No cognate antigen has been identified for it. No clone much larger than this one lies a single base away; base qualities are absent. TCRbeta CDR3 regions were amplified from genomic DNA using the immunoSEQ Assay, a bias-controlled multiplex PCR. The paper's processing steps were these. Within the assay, amplification of reference gene primers was used to estimate how many nucleated cells each sample contained. Sequence reads were collapsed and filtered to measure the absolute abundance of every unique TCRbeta CDR3 rearrangement. For each sample, productive Simpson clonality was calculated as the square root of Simpson's diversity index over productive rearrangements. Sourced from immuneACCESS, this table was stored by TCRdb with only in-frame sequences that have V and J called. A share of the clones is absent; for the studies checked, an unresolved V gene accounts for under half, and the remainder has no known explanation. V, J and clone size derive from that table, while D and trimming were established from the DNA sequence. Recorded for this sample are approximately 300,000 clones; around 90% of them occurred a single time. The ten largest account for roughly 1% of the sample.

V loses 5 bases, J loses 5 bases, and the germline ends lie 7 bases apart. Via the germline V gene, CDR1 is MNHEY and CDR2 SVGEGT. The CDR3 spans 11 residues, from the cysteine through the phenylalanine. Just the 33-base CDR3 DNA is kept, in frame starting at base 1. One collaborating source in Seattle enrolled patients while the patients were actively infected and followed the patients over time throughout the course of disease. Whole blood was collected in K2EDTA tubes by collaborating institutions according to the institutions' own protocols. For TCRbeta analysis, collaborators shipped samples in one of three forms: frozen whole blood, isolated PBMCs, or DNA extracted from either of those sample types. The data stem from a study of blood T cell repertoires in COVID-19 (dated by TCRdb to the early 2020s). Some background on the complete study: Samples from collaborators originated in the United States, Italy and Spain and spanned both the acute and convalescent phases of COVID-19. The samples were drawn from the first 160 participants of the ongoing ImmuneRACE study and from some 1,300 subjects provided by 6 global collaborators. The prospective study material was composed of cDNA or gDNA derived from T cells, B-cell-depleted T cells, or PBMCs. Nearly every sample came with metadata listing a de-identified subject ID, COVID-19 status, age in years and sex. Deeply sampled blood TCRbeta repertoires from subjects exposed to, actively infected with, or recovered from COVID-19 were included in the dataset. The repertoires were made available in a free public database intended to serve as a resource for research on the immune response to SARS-CoV-2. HLA class I and class II types, where available, came from metadata supplied by the sample provider rather than from assay-based typing.

Overall results and qualifications from the work: The quantity of clinical and demographic metadata differed by source and by participant and was supplied without curation.

The clonotype was recovered from a woman aged 40 to 50 with COVID-19, enrolled during active disease. Sequencing input: peripheral blood. The chain was built from TRBV6-2 or TRBV6-3 and TRBJ2-7; no D segment can be confidently identified. The CDR3 protein: CASSRTDEQYF. The sequence in DNA is TGTGCCAGCAGTCGTACGGACGAGCAGTACTTC.